The 22 T cell receptor beta chains below all came from one sample that was sequenced in a study of OX40 agonist ivuxolimab in advanced cancers. Repertoires were generated with immunoSEQ multiplex PCR, while TCRdb's copy carries only in-frame clones and drops some. In the table there are some 10,000 clones, roughly three fifths of which are singletons. This sample comprised CD4+ or CD8+ T cells sorted from blood, obtained in a trial of the OX40 agonist ivuxolimab. The receptor set was obtained from an adult with an advanced solid tumor such as melanoma, head and neck, liver or kidney cancer.

This clone occurred a few times. The V gene is TRBV29-1, the J gene TRBJ1-1; D ambiguous. The CDR3 spans 12 residues. The V gene's germline CDR1 is SQVTM and CDR2 ANQGSEA. Trimming cost V 6 bases and J 0 bases, with 8 bases left between them. CDR3 amino acids: CSVEHLNTEAFF. CDR3 bases: TGCAGCGTCGAACACCTGAACACTGAAGCTTTCTTT.

The chain uses TRBV4-1 and TRBJ1-5; maybe TRBD1 (5 bases). There are 15 residues in the CDR3. CDR1 and CDR2 from the germline V gene are MGHRA and YSYEKL. With 4 bases removed from V and 3 bases from J, the gap between germline ends came to 13 bases. The CDR3 loop is CASSPGGGVNQPQHF. The CDR3 DNA reads TGCGCCAGCAGCCCCGGGGGGGGTGTCAATCAGCCCCAGCATTTT.

This clone was seen just once. The V gene is TRBV29-1, the J gene TRBJ1-2, with D possibly TRBD1 on 5 matching bases. The CDR3 has 13 amino acids. Trimming stripped 8 bases from V and 1 base from J, with 14 bases between. Germline V gene lookup returns CDR1 SQVTM and CDR2 ANQGSEA. The CDR3 bases are TGCAGCTCCAGTGGAGGGGTTAACTATGGCTACACCTTC. Translated, it gives CSSSGGVNYGYTF.

Regarding this clone: The same CDR3 can be traced to other DNA sequences in this sample. The gene calls are TRBV19 and TRBJ1-2; D is unclear. V was pared by 1 base and J by 6 bases, with 6 bases between. Germline CDR1 and CDR2: LNHDA and SQIVND (reference sequence). The CDR3 length is 12 residues. DNA for the CDR3: TGTGCCAGTAGTATAGCCAGAGATGGCTACACCTTC. Its protein is CASSIARDGYTF. Full variable domain (rest looked up from reference TRBV19 and TRBJ1-2): DGGITQSPKYLFRKEGQNVTLSCEQNLNHDAMYWYRQDPGQGLRLIYYSQIVNDFQKGDIAEGYSVSREKKESFPLTVTSAQKNPTAFYLCASSIARDGYTFGSGTRLTVV.

This sequence joins TRBV29-1 and TRBJ2-1; 9 bases align to TRBD1. This CDR3 has 15 residues. The junction had 12 bases not matched to a gene; V was cut back by 8 bases and J by 4 bases. CDR1 and CDR2 from the germline V gene are SQVTM and ANQGSEA. CDR3 nucleotide sequence: TGCAGCTTCGGATGGGACAGGGTAGGGTACAATGAGCAGTTCTTC. Its protein is CSFGWDRVGYNEQFF.

Written as DNA, the CDR3 is TGCGCCAGCAGACCAACTAGCGTAGAAGGGGATGAGCAGTTCTTC. It encodes CASRPTSVEGDEQFF. The genes are TRBV5-1 and TRBJ2-1, with 7 bases matching TRBD2. J was trimmed by 8 bases and V by 5 bases; bases with no gene match: 13. This CDR3 contains 15 residues. Germline V gene lookup returns CDR1 SGHRS and CDR2 YFSETQ.

This clone was recorded a few times. The J gene is TRBJ1-1, the V gene TRBV5-4; D remains ambiguous. The CDR3 totals 13 residues. Between the trimmed V and J ends, which lost 0 bases and 0 bases, there was a span of 3 bases. CDR1 and CDR2 from the germline V gene are SGHNT and YYREEE (reference sequence). In DNA form, the CDR3 reads TGTGCCAGCAGCTTGGGATTGAACACTGAAGCTTTCTTT. It translates to CASSLGLNTEAFF. Full variable domain (rest looked up from reference TRBV5-4 and TRBJ1-1): ETGVTQSPTHLIKTRGQQVTLRCSSQSGHNTVSWYQQALGQGPQFIFQYYREEENGRGNFPPRFSGLQFPNYSSELNVNALELDDSALYLCASSLGLNTEAFFGQGTRLTVV.

The chain recombines TRBV5-4 with TRBJ2-7, with D possibly TRBD2 on 5 matching bases. This CDR3 region has 14 residues. The V gene's germline CDR1 is SGHNT and CDR2 YYREEE (reference sequence). Trimming left V 0 bases short and J 0 bases short, with 7 bases between. CDR3 nucleotides: TGTGCCAGCAGCTTGGCGGGAAGCTCCTACGAGCAGTACTTC. This codes for CASSLAGSSYEQYF.

This clone was detected a few times. The V gene is TRBV25-1, the J gene TRBJ1-2; D call uncertain. V was cut by 0 bases and J by 8 bases, with 16 bases left in between. The CDR3 is 15 amino acids. CDR1 MGHDK and CDR2 SYGVNS come from the germline V gene. In DNA, the CDR3 is TGTGCCAGCAGTGAATACTCAGGATGGGGTGCAGGCTACACCTTC. Its translation is CASSEYSGWGAGYTF.

CDR3 nucleotides: TGTGCCAGTAGTATACCATACCACCAGACAGCTCAATTAGCCAAAAACATTCAGTACTTC. Encoded protein: CASSIPYHQTAQLAKNIQYF. The chain couples TRBV19 to TRBJ2-4; D possibly corresponds to TRBD1 (5 bases). CDR3 length: 20 amino acids. V shed 2 bases and J shed 0 bases, with 23 bases lying between them. CDR1 and CDR2 from the germline V gene are LNHDA and SQIVND (reference sequence).

The chain has TRBV9 and TRBJ2-1, with a tentative D call TRBD2 (6 bases). The V and J ends lost 4 bases and 7 bases respectively, with 21 bases between them. Germline V gene data show CDR1 as SGDLS and CDR2 as YYNGEE. The CDR3 loop spans 16 amino acids. CDR3 sequence reads: CASSSRESRARNEQFF. The CDR3 nucleotides read TGTGCCAGCAGCTCCCGGGAGAGCCGAGCCCGAAATGAGCAGTTCTTC.

By share of the sample, this clone is medium-sized. This rearrangement joins TRBV6-1 to TRBJ1-1, with 8 bases aligning to TRBD1. J lost 3 bases, V lost 5 bases, and 5 bases had no gene match. The CDR3 is made up of 14 amino acids. The germline CDR1 and CDR2 sequences are MNHNS and SASEGT. The chain's CDR3 is CASSPFRGHTEAFF. The CDR3 DNA reads as TGTGCCAGCAGTCCCTTCAGGGGGCACACTGAAGCTTTCTTT.

This chain's CDR3 is CASSLNKRGTEAFF. In DNA, the CDR3 is TGTGCCAGCAGTTTAAACAAGAGGGGCACTGAAGCTTTCTTT. The chain links TRBV27 to TRBJ1-1, with D tentatively TRBD1 (5 bases). Germline V lookup: CDR1 MNHEY, CDR2 SMNVEV (reference sequence). The V end lost 2 bases, the J end lost 4 bases, and 11 bases lay between the germline ends. The CDR3 runs to 14 residues.

J is TRBJ1-5 and V is TRBV7-9; D is undetermined. Between the trimmed V and J ends, which lost 3 bases and 4 bases, there was a span of 7 bases. The CDR3 extends over 13 amino acids. CDR1 and CDR2 from the germline V gene are SEHNR and FQNEAQ (reference sequence). The CDR3 DNA reads TGTGCCAGCAGCTTGGGTCAGAATCAGCCCCAGCATTTT. As protein: CASSLGQNQPQHF. The full variable domain, with the rest looked up from reference TRBV7-9 and TRBJ1-5, is DTGVSQNPRHKITKRGQNVTFRCDPISEHNRLYWYRQTLGQGPEFLTYFQNEAQLEKSRLLSDRFSAERPKGSFSTLEIQRTEQGDSAMYLCASSLGQNQPQHFGDGTRLSIL.

The chain is built from TRBV7-2 and TRBJ1-5, with D unclear. This CDR3 comprises 15 residues. Germline CDR1 SGHTA, CDR2 FQGNSA. V lost 2 bases to trimming and J lost 0 bases, with 8 bases between them. CDR3 region: CASSLTQYSNQPQHF. CDR3 nucleotide sequence: TGTGCCAGCAGCTTAACTCAGTATAGCAATCAGCCCCAGCATTTT.

The rearrangement uses TRBV4-1 and TRBJ2-7, with TRBD1 matching 7 bases. The ends lost 0 bases at V and 3 bases at J; junction bases unmatched: 2. The V gene's germline CDR1 is MGHRA and CDR2 YSYEKL. The CDR3 extends over 14 amino acids. The CDR3 sequence is CASSQDQGVYEQYF. The CDR3 bases are TGCGCCAGCAGCCAAGATCAGGGGGTCTACGAGCAGTACTTC.

The V gene is TRBV11-2, the J gene TRBJ1-5; 8 bases are shared with TRBD1. J lost 0 bases, V lost 3 bases, and 1 base had no gene match. The CDR3 length is 15 residues. CDR1 SGHAT and CDR2 FQNNGV come from the germline V gene. The CDR3: CASSFGTGSNQPQHF. In DNA form, the CDR3 reads TGTGCCAGCAGCTTTGGGACAGGTAGCAATCAGCCCCAGCATTTT.

The chain employs TRBV25-1 and TRBJ1-1; the match to TRBD1 covers 8 bases. Per germline, CDR1 MGHDK and CDR2 SYGVNS. With V trimmed by 3 bases and J by 8 bases, 2 bases remained unmatched. The length of the CDR3 is 12 residues. CDR3 in amino acids: CASSEGQAEAFF. The CDR3 DNA reads as TGTGCCAGCAGTGAGGGACAGGCGGAAGCTTTCTTT. Full variable domain (remainder filled in from reference TRBV25-1 and TRBJ1-1): EADIYQTPRYLVIGTGKKITLECSQTMGHDKMYWYQQDPGMELHLIHYSYGVNSTEKGDLSSESTVSRIRTEHFPLTLESARPSHTSQYLCASSEGQAEAFFGQGTRLTVV.

This chain links TRBV4-1 with TRBJ1-1; D may be TRBD1 (6 bases). The CDR3 contains 13 residues. Germline V gene lookup returns CDR1 MGHRA and CDR2 YSYEKL. V lost 4 bases, J lost 5 bases, and 11 bases lay in between. The CDR3: CASSLGGGTEAFF. DNA for the CDR3: TGCGCCAGCAGCCTAGGGGGGGGAACTGAAGCTTTCTTT.

The genes are TRBV10-3 and TRBJ1-5; D gene ambiguous. Trimming removed 6 bases at V and 3 bases at J, with 9 bases between. The CDR3 is 13 residues long. Germline-derived CDR1 and CDR2 are ENHRY and SYGVKD. DNA of the CDR3: TGTGCCATCAGAGACACCTACAATCAGCCCCAGCATTTT. It yields the protein CAIRDTYNQPQHF.

The V call is TRBV28, the J call TRBJ2-4; D might be TRBD2 (5 bases). Trimming took 2 bases from V and 1 from J, leaving 12 bases between them. The CDR3 sequence is 16 residues long. CDR1 and CDR2 from the germline V gene are MDHEN and SYDVKM. The CDR3 loop reads CASSLVGGSAKNIQYF. The CDR3 nucleotides read TGTGCCAGCAGTTTAGTAGGTGGGAGTGCCAAAAACATTCAGTACTTC. The variable domain in full, completed from reference TRBV28 and TRBJ2-4, reads DVKVTQSSRYLVKRTGEKVFLECVQDMDHENMFWYRQDPGLGLRLIYFSYDVKMKEKGDIPEGYSVSREKKERFSLILESASTNQTSMYLCASSLVGGSAKNIQYFGAGTRLSVL.

The V gene is TRBV27, the J gene TRBJ1-2; D is ambiguous. The V and J ends lost 7 bases and 5 bases respectively, with 17 bases between them. The CDR3 sequence is 14 residues long. Germline CDR1 is MNHEY and CDR2 is SMNVEV (reference sequence). In DNA, the CDR3 is TGTGCCAGCAATAGACGGGAAGTATTTTATGGCTACACCTTC. It encodes CASNRREVFYGYTF.